This T cell receptor (beta chain) was sequenced during a study of blood T cell repertoires in COVID-19. Study-level information: Spain, Italy and the United States supplied samples that represented acute and convalescent COVID-19.

Germline V gene sequence: CDR1 SGHRS, CDR2 YFSETQ. The ends lost 4 bases at V and 3 bases at J; junction bases unmatched: 6. The CDR3 totals 15 residues. In its sample, this clone was seen a few times. Clinical histories supplied by participants themselves formed the basis of cohort assignment. Under the authors' procedure: Reference gene primer amplification gave nucleated cell count estimates. Measured with immunoSEQ multiplex PCR; TCRdb has only the in-frame clones, and not every one. D and trimming come from the DNA, and the V and J calls and clone size come from that table. This repertoire shows around 49,000 clones, around four fifths found once; its top ten account for under 6.5%.

The V gene is TRBV5-1, the J gene TRBJ2-1; 8 nucleotides agree with TRBD1. The specimen sequenced was PBMCs or T cells enriched from blood (not recorded which). The sequence came from a woman aged 50 to 65 with acute COVID-19. The CDR3 here is CASSRVGQGYNEQFF. The CDR3 DNA reads TGCGCCAGCAGCAGGGTTGGACAGGGCTACAATGAGCAGTTCTTC.